A selection of T cell receptor beta chains follows, all from one sample in a study of cytomegalovirus exposure and HLA in healthy donors. Profiled with immunoSEQ multiplex PCR; TCRdb holds only in-frame clones, not every one. The table records roughly 110,000 clones, 81% of them present only once. The specimen sequenced was PBMCs. Receptors originate from a man younger than 40 in good health and CMV-seronegative. CDR3s include the opening cysteine and the closing phenylalanine or tryptophan. The D gene is left open where the match is weak. The listing skips clone size in some rows; elsewhere it reads once, few, many or a size class.

v_gene	abundance	j_gene	d_gene	CDR3aa	CDR3nt
TRBV15	.	TRBJ2-7	.	CATSSIGGWSYEQYF	TGTGCCACCAGCAGTATAGGAGGGTGGTCCTACGAGCAGTACTTC
TRBV19	.	TRBJ2-6	.	CASSSGANVLTF	TGTGCCAGCAGCTCTGGGGCCAACGTCCTGACTTTC
TRBV5-5	.	TRBJ2-5	.	CASRGLQETQYF	TGTGCCAGCAGGGGCCTCCAAGAGACCCAGTACTTC
TRBV14	.	TRBJ2-1	TRBD1	CASSPRTGVYNEQFF	TGTGCCAGCAGCCCGAGGACAGGTGTATACAATGAGCAGTTCTTC
TRBV6-1	.	TRBJ2-7	TRBD1	CASPNNRGSSYEQYF	TGTGCCAGCCCAAATAACAGGGGGAGTTCCTACGAGCAGTACTTC
TRBV15	.	TRBJ1-2	.	CATSGLKGGDNYGYTF	TGTGCCACCAGCGGCCTAAAGGGAGGGGATAACTATGGCTACACCTTC
TRBV6-5	.	TRBJ2-7	TRBD1	CASRSGTGYSEQYF	TGTGCCAGCAGGTCCGGGACAGGGTATAGCGAGCAGTACTTC
TRBV6-1	.	TRBJ2-3	.	CASTMDLASTDTQYF	TGTGCCAGCACTATGGACTTGGCTAGCACAGATACGCAGTATTTT
TRBV5-4	.	TRBJ2-7	TRBD2	CASRETSGRGEQYF	TGTGCCAGCAGAGAAACCAGCGGGAGGGGCGAGCAGTACTTC
TRBV11-1	.	TRBJ2-1	TRBD2	CASSLGIAGVFSFGDEQFF	TGTGCCAGCAGCTTAGGGATAGCGGGAGTGTTCTCCTTTGGCGATGAGCAGTTCTTC
TRBV15	.	TRBJ1-4	.	CATSRTAQSCEKLFF	TGTGCCACCAGCAGGACAGCCCAGAGTTGTGAAAAACTGTTTTTT
TRBV7-8	.	TRBJ1-4	TRBD1	CASSLRTGREKLFF	TGTGCCAGCAGCCTCCGGACAGGGCGGGAAAAACTGTTTTTT
TRBV30	.	TRBJ1-5	TRBD1	CACTDRGYSNQPQHF	TGTGCCTGCACCGACAGGGGTTATAGCAATCAGCCCCAGCATTTT
TRBV4-2	.	TRBJ2-7	TRBD1	CASSQDRSYEQYF	TGTGCCAGCAGCCAGGACAGGAGCTACGAGCAGTACTTC
TRBV2	.	TRBJ1-4	TRBD1	CASTRGRDEKLFF	TGTGCCAGCACGAGGGGGCGCGATGAAAAACTGTTTTTT
TRBV28	.	TRBJ1-3	TRBD1	CASVTGGSGNTIYF	TGTGCCAGCGTAACAGGGGGCTCTGGAAACACCATATATTTT
TRBV6-5	.	TRBJ1-3	.	CASGTAHTGNTIYF	TGTGCCAGCGGAACAGCTCATACTGGAAACACCATATATTTT
TRBV7-9	.	TRBJ1-2	TRBD1	CASSSGVGTGGGPGGYTF	TGTGCCAGCAGCTCCGGGGTCGGGACAGGGGGAGGCCCTGGTGGCTACACCTTC
TRBV6-4	.	TRBJ1-4	TRBD1	CARKGTVLSIAEKLFF	TGTGCCAGAAAGGGGACAGTACTTTCAATAGCTGAAAAACTGTTTTTT
TRBV5-1	.	TRBJ2-7	.	CASSLETGTYEQYF	TGCGCCAGCAGCTTAGAAACAGGTACCTACGAGCAGTACTTC
TRBV2	.	TRBJ2-1	.	CASAGQLYNEQFF	TGTGCCAGCGCGGGACAGCTATACAATGAGCAGTTCTTC
TRBV30	.	TRBJ1-2	.	CAWKVNRESYGYTF	TGTGCCTGGAAAGTCAACAGGGAATCCTATGGCTACACCTTC
TRBV11-2	once	TRBJ2-7	.	CASAAGGSYEQYF	TGTGCCAGCGCGGCAGGGGGGTCCTACGAGCAGTACTTC
TRBV9	.	TRBJ1-1	.	CASSAGGTEAFF	TGTGCCAGCAGCGCGGGCGGGACTGAAGCTTTCTTT